These 29 T cell receptor beta chains originate from one sample sequenced in a study of shared clonotypes between healthy human individuals. Naive CD8 populations comprised CD45RO-negative cells positively selected for CCR7, excluding terminally differentiated effector memory CD45RA+ cells. Sequencing used immunoSEQ multiplex PCR; TCRdb keeps in-frame clones, though not all of them. The sample consists of approximately 2,200,000 clones, about 92% of them appearing once. The sequenced material came from naive CD8+ T cells from PBMCs. These receptors came from a man between 18 and 35 years old in good health. Some clones in this sample may be carry-over from other donors' samples.

The chain is built from TRBV28 and TRBJ2-1; weak D call: TRBD1 (6 bases). The germline V gene encodes CDR1 MDHEN and CDR2 SYDVKM. The CDR3 contains 13 residues. Deletions cut 6 bases from V and 4 bases from J, with 10 bases between. The CDR3 region is CASSPGQYNEQFF. In DNA, the CDR3 is TGTGCCAGCAGCCCAGGACAGTACAATGAGCAGTTCTTC.

CDR3 region: CASSPSEALYEQYF. CDR3 sequence (DNA): TGTGCCAGCAGTCCCAGCGAGGCTCTGTACGAGCAGTACTTC. The rearrangement links TRBV6-5 to TRBJ2-7; D is undetermined. The CDR3 length is 14 residues. Trimming stripped 5 bases from V and 4 bases from J, with 15 bases between. Germline V gene data show CDR1 as MNHEY and CDR2 as SVGAGI.

This chain links TRBV28 with TRBJ2-5, with 11 bases fitting TRBD2. Trimming at V came to 6 bases and at J to 4 bases, leaving 7 bases not matched to a gene. This CDR3 has 15 residues. CDR1 and CDR2 from the germline V gene are MDHEN and SYDVKM. The CDR3 bases are TGTGCCAGCAGCCCCGTTACTAGCGGGAGAGAGACCCAGTACTTC. Residues: CASSPVTSGRETQYF.

V is TRBV7-9 and J is TRBJ2-5, with TRBD2 identical over 11 bases. Per the germline V gene, CDR1 is SEHNR and CDR2 is FQNEAQ (reference sequence). The trim removed 6 bases at V and 1 base at J, leaving 10 bases unmatched. This CDR3 has 17 amino acids. The CDR3 DNA follows: TGTGCCAGCAGTTTCCTTATACTAGCGGGAGTCCAAGAGACCCAGTACTTC. Its protein product is CASSFLILAGVQETQYF.

The chain combines TRBV4-3 with TRBJ2-1; D call uncertain. From germline, CDR1 is LGHNA and CDR2 YSLEER. V was pared by 0 bases and J by 7 bases, with 10 bases between. This CDR3 region has 14 residues. CDR3 sequence: CASSQDLRANEQFF. The CDR3 nucleotides are TGCGCCAGCAGCCAAGATCTGCGCGCTAATGAGCAGTTCTTC.

In its sample, this clone was seen once. V and J are TRBV5-1 and TRBJ1-1; maybe TRBD1 (6 bases). The germline V gene encodes CDR1 SGHRS and CDR2 YFSETQ. Trimming took off 0 bases at V and 5 bases at J, with 14 bases between the two ends. CDR3 size: 15 residues. The CDR3 here is CASSLGDNLGTEAFF. The CDR3 DNA reads TGCGCCAGCAGCTTGGGGGACAATCTTGGGACTGAAGCTTTCTTT.

This chain links TRBV6-1 with TRBJ1-2, with D hard to call. CDR1 is MNHNS, CDR2 SASEGT, per germline. The CDR3 is made up of 15 amino acids. V lost 2 bases and J lost 2, with 12 bases in between. The CDR3 here is CASSELPFKNYGYTF. The CDR3 DNA reads TGTGCCAGCAGTGAACTCCCATTTAAGAACTATGGCTACACCTTC.

The rearrangement joins TRBV4-1 to TRBJ2-1; unclear D gene. CDR3 length equals 13 residues. The V gene's germline CDR1 is MGHRA and CDR2 YSYEKL. V gave up 4 bases and J gave up 8 bases, with 12 bases separating them. CDR3 region: CASSPKVAYEQFF. The CDR3 DNA reads TGCGCCAGCAGCCCGAAGGTAGCCTATGAGCAGTTCTTC.

The chain links TRBV30 to TRBJ1-2; possible D gene TRBD1, 5 bases. Trimming removed 2 bases from V and 7 bases from J, with 14 bases in between. This CDR3 contains 13 residues. Per germline, CDR1 GTSNPN and CDR2 SVGIG (reference sequence). The CDR3 DNA sequence: TGTGCCTGGAGTATCCCTACAGGCGTTGGCTACACCTTC. Translation: CAWSIPTGVGYTF.

The chain recombines TRBV4-1 with TRBJ2-7; 7 bases are shared with TRBD2. The V segment lost 1 base and the J segment 3 bases; nucleotides outside the gene matches: 15. This CDR3 has 18 amino acids. Germline V lookup: CDR1 MGHRA, CDR2 YSYEKL. The CDR3 nucleotides read TGCGCCAGCAGCCAAGGACCGCTCGGGCTAGCGGTGGGCTACGAGCAGTACTTC. This encodes CASSQGPLGLAVGYEQYF.

J is TRBJ1-3 and V is TRBV7-3; D uncertain. The V end was cut by 3 bases, the J end by 0 bases, with 18 bases between. This CDR3 contains 18 residues. Germline CDR1 and CDR2: SGHTA and FQGTGA. This CDR3 is CASSFSPPPWSSGNTIYF. CDR3 DNA sequence: TGTGCCAGCAGCTTCAGCCCCCCCCCGTGGAGCTCTGGAAACACCATATATTTT.

The chain joins TRBV28 to TRBJ2-2, with TRBD2 matching over 8 bases. This CDR3 has 13 amino acids. From germline, CDR1 is MDHEN and CDR2 SYDVKM. Trimming cost V 10 bases and J 2 bases; bases outside gene matches: 3. The CDR3 region is CATRGGNTGELFF. The CDR3 DNA reads TGTGCCACCCGGGGGGGAAACACCGGGGAGCTGTTTTTT.

This CDR3 reads CSAADYEQYF. CDR3 nucleotides: TGCAGCGCCGCAGACTACGAGCAGTACTTC. The V and J genes are TRBV29-1 and TRBJ2-7; D is ambiguous. The CDR3 has 10 amino acids. Germline CDR1 is SQVTM and CDR2 is ANQGSEA. V was shortened by 7 bases and J by 3 bases, with 7 bases between the two germline ends.

The chain has TRBV4-2 and TRBJ2-7; D not certain. CDR1 is LGHNA and CDR2 is YNFKEQ in the germline V gene. V lost 0 bases and J 4 bases, leaving 13 bases between the germline ends. The CDR3 spans 15 residues. The CDR3 sequence: CASSQEHSALYEQYF. In DNA form, the CDR3 reads TGTGCCAGCAGCCAAGAGCACTCTGCCCTTTACGAGCAGTACTTC.

The chain has TRBV11-2 and TRBJ2-1; D not resolved. V gave up 6 bases and J gave up 4 bases, with 13 bases separating them. The CDR3 is 14 residues long. In germline, CDR1 is SGHAT, CDR2 FQNNGV. Written as DNA, the CDR3 is TGTGCCAGCAGGGGAATGGGCAGGTACAATGAGCAGTTCTTC. Translation: CASRGMGRYNEQFF.

J is TRBJ1-2 and V is TRBV27; D is perhaps TRBD1 (5 bases). Germline-derived CDR1 and CDR2 are MNHEY and SMNVEV (reference sequence). CDR3 length: 12 amino acids. V lost 6 bases, J lost 7 bases, and 12 bases lay in between. CDR3 in amino acids: CASSDPDSGYTF. Written as DNA, the CDR3 is TGTGCCAGCAGCGATCCCGACAGTGGCTACACCTTC.

V usage is TRBV14 and J usage is TRBJ1-1, with D uncertain. The germline CDR1 and CDR2 sequences are SGHDN and FVKESK. The CDR3 is 14 residues long. V lost 3 bases and J lost 5, with 13 bases in between. In DNA form, the CDR3 reads TGTGCCAGCAGCCACATTGACTGGGTTACTGAAGCTTTCTTT. The encoded protein is CASSHIDWVTEAFF.

The chain combines TRBV6-5 with TRBJ2-2, with 10 bases lining up with TRBD1. There are 15 residues in the CDR3. V lost 6 bases to trimming and J lost 2 bases; unmatched junction nucleotides: 3. Germline-derived CDR1 and CDR2 are MNHEY and SVGAGI. The CDR3 nucleotides read TGTGCCAGCAGCTCGACAGGGGGCAACACCGGGGAGCTGTTTTTT. It translates to CASSSTGGNTGELFF.

The J gene is TRBJ2-2, the V gene TRBV7-3; D is possibly TRBD2 (5 bases). Trimming took 5 bases from V and 6 from J, leaving 13 bases between them. The CDR3 runs to 14 residues. Germline loops: CDR1 SGHTA, CDR2 FQGTGA. CDR3 nucleotide sequence: TGTGCCAGCAGCGTAGAGGGTTTGTCCGGGGAGCTGTTTTTT. Encoded protein: CASSVEGLSGELFF.

The chain has TRBV6-1 and TRBJ1-5; 7 bases line up with TRBD1. This CDR3 is built from 15 residues. Germline loops: CDR1 MNHNS, CDR2 SASEGT. J was trimmed by 8 bases and V by 3 bases; bases with no gene match: 10. CDR3 DNA: TGTGCCAGCAGTGATAGCCGGGACAGTGGGAAGCCCCAGCATTTT. It specifies CASSDSRDSGKPQHF.

V gene TRBV7-9 combines with J gene TRBJ2-2, with D perhaps matching TRBD1 (6 bases). This CDR3 is built from 14 residues. Germline lookup yields CDR1 SEHNR and CDR2 FQNEAQ (reference sequence). V lost 3 bases and J lost 6, with 11 bases in between. The CDR3 bases are TGTGCCAGCAGCTTTTCAGGGGTGGCCGGGGAGCTGTTTTTT. Translating it yields CASSFSGVAGELFF.

This sequence joins TRBV5-4 and TRBJ2-7; TRBD2 matches 9 bases. J was trimmed by 0 bases and V by 3 bases; bases with no gene match: 4. This CDR3 has 15 residues. Germline loops: CDR1 SGHNT, CDR2 YYREEE (reference sequence). The CDR3 loop is CASSSSGRPSYEQYF. The CDR3 DNA reads as TGTGCCAGCAGCTCAAGCGGGAGGCCCTCCTACGAGCAGTACTTC.

The chain links TRBV7-2 to TRBJ2-7, with D perhaps TRBD1 or TRBD2 (5 bases each). The CDR3 length is 15 residues. V lost 7 bases, J lost 0 bases, and 16 bases lay in between. Germline V CDR1 and CDR2: SGHTA, FQGNSA. CDR3 in amino acids: CASTRGTGASYEQYF. CDR3 DNA sequence: TGTGCCAGCACCCGTGGGACCGGGGCCTCCTACGAGCAGTACTTC.

The chain recombines TRBV27 with TRBJ2-6; D is ambiguous. This CDR3 is built from 13 residues. Looked up from germline, CDR1 is MNHEY and CDR2 is SMNVEV (reference sequence). Trimming took 3 bases from V and 4 from J, leaving 4 bases between them. CDR3 amino acids: CASSFWGANVLTF. The CDR3 DNA reads TGTGCCAGCAGTTTTTGGGGGGCCAACGTCCTGACTTTC.

Details on this clone: Other DNA sequences in the same sample also yield this CDR3. The chain couples TRBV7-9 to TRBJ2-7; weak D call: TRBD2 (6 bases). Germline CDR1 and CDR2: SEHNR and FQNEAQ (reference sequence). The CDR3 runs 11 residues. V gave up 3 bases and J gave up 6 bases, with 6 bases separating them. The CDR3 protein is CASSLRGEQYF. The CDR3 DNA follows: TGTGCCAGCAGCTTGCGGGGCGAGCAGTACTTC.

In this sample, this clone turned up once. This CDR3 reads CASSLVAGVVYEQFF. DNA of the CDR3: TGTGCCAGCAGCTTAGTTGCGGGAGTGGTCTATGAGCAGTTCTTC. The chain has TRBV11-2 and TRBJ2-1; 7 bases are shared with TRBD2. Trimming at V came to 1 base and at J to 8 bases, leaving 8 bases not matched to a gene. CDR1 SGHAT and CDR2 FQNNGV come from the germline V gene. This CDR3 is built from 15 residues. The full variable domain, with the rest looked up from reference TRBV11-2 and TRBJ2-1, is EAGVAQSPRYKIIEKRQSVAFWCNPISGHATLYWYQQILGQGPKLLIQFQNNGVVDDSQLPKDRFSAERLKGVDSTLKIQPAKLEDSAVYLCASSLVAGVVYEQFFGPGTRLTVL.

The chain links TRBV5-4 to TRBJ1-2, with TRBD1 identical over 9 bases. The germline gives CDR1 SGHNT, CDR2 YYREEE (reference sequence). V lost 6 bases, J lost 7 bases, and 19 bases stayed unmatched. This CDR3 comprises 17 residues. The CDR3 sequence: CASIEKETGQGFFGYTF. The CDR3 DNA reads as TGTGCCAGCATCGAGAAGGAGACGGGACAGGGATTTTTTGGCTACACCTTC. Full variable domain (remainder filled in from reference TRBV5-4 and TRBJ1-2): ETGVTQSPTHLIKTRGQQVTLRCSSQSGHNTVSWYQQALGQGPQFIFQYYREEENGRGNFPPRFSGLQFPNYSSELNVNALELDDSALYLCASIEKETGQGFFGYTFGSGTRLTVV.

The gene calls are TRBV6-1 and TRBJ1-5, with a weak D call TRBD1 (5 bases). This CDR3 contains 14 residues. Germline V gene lookup returns CDR1 MNHNS and CDR2 SASEGT. V lost 1 base and J 9 bases, leaving 13 bases between the germline ends. CDR3 protein: CASSEGGWVLPQHF. CDR3 coding DNA: TGTGCCAGCAGTGAAGGGGGGTGGGTTTTGCCCCAGCATTTT.

The chain employs TRBV29-1 and TRBJ2-2; TRBD2 matches 13 bases. The trim removed 6 bases at V and 3 bases at J, leaving 1 base unmatched. The CDR3 has 14 residues. CDR1 is SQVTM, CDR2 ANQGSEA, per germline. CDR3 amino acids: CSVGLAGDTGELFF. In DNA form, the CDR3 reads TGCAGCGTAGGACTAGCGGGAGACACCGGGGAGCTGTTTTTT.